A selection of T cell receptor beta chains follows, all from one sample in a study of T-cell reconstitution after alpha-beta-depleted transplantation in children. From the PCR reads, TCRdb called clonotypes with MiXCR, one entry per CDR3 protein. The sample has approximately 590,000 distinct CDR3 sequences; under 12% are singletons. The sample in question was PBMCs from the stem cell graft donor, obtained from the stem cell graft. The origin of the receptors is a human donor who donated a stem cell graft to a child with acute myeloid leukemia. The CDR3 runs from the conserved cysteine through the conserved F or W. The order of the fields is J gene, clone size, V gene, D gene, CDR3 DNA, CDR3 protein. D genes are given only for firm matches. Size values are once, few and many counts, or a class for expanded clones, and some rows have none.

J gene: TRBJ2-2; clone size: .; V gene: TRBV5-4; D gene: .; CDR3 DNA: TGTGCCAGCAGCCCCAACGTTGGGGGGAGAGCCGGGGAGCTGTTTTTT; CDR3 protein: CASSPNVGGRAGELFF
J gene: TRBJ2-2; clone size: .; V gene: TRBV5-1; D gene: TRBD1; CDR3 DNA: TGCGCCAGCAGCTTGGGAGGTGTAGGGGGCCGGACCGGGGAGCTGTTTTTT; CDR3 protein: CASSLGGVGGRTGELFF
J gene: TRBJ2-1; clone size: many; V gene: TRBV12-3/TRBV12-4; D gene: TRBD2; CDR3 DNA: TGTGCCATTGGGGGTAGCGGGAGGAGGAATGAGCAGTTCTTC; CDR3 protein: CAIGGSGRRNEQFF
J gene: TRBJ2-2; clone size: many; V gene: TRBV9; D gene: .; CDR3 DNA: TGTGCCAGCAGCGGAAGAGGGGAGCTGTTTTTT; CDR3 protein: CASSGRGELFF
J gene: TRBJ2-6; clone size: few; V gene: TRBV6-2/TRBV6-3; D gene: TRBD2; CDR3 DNA: TGTGCCAGCGGTTTTGATTTAGCGGGCCTATCGAGCTCTGGGGCCAACGTCCTGACTTTC; CDR3 protein: CASGFDLAGLSSSGANVLTF
J gene: TRBJ2-2; clone size: few; V gene: TRBV12-3/TRBV12-4; D gene: TRBD2; CDR3 DNA: TGTGCCAGCAGGAGTAGCGGGGGGAACACCGGGGAGCTGTTTTTT; CDR3 protein: CASRSSGGNTGELFF
J gene: TRBJ2-1; clone size: few; V gene: TRBV7-9; D gene: TRBD2; CDR3 DNA: TGTGCCAGCAGCCCCATTTTAAAGGCGGGAGGGGCAACGGAGCAGTTCTTC; CDR3 protein: CASSPILKAGGATEQFF
J gene: TRBJ2-3; clone size: .; V gene: TRBV5-6; D gene: TRBD2; CDR3 DNA: TGTGCCAGCAGCTTGACCTACCGGGGGGTGACGCAGTATTTT; CDR3 protein: CASSLTYRGVTQYF
J gene: TRBJ2-7; clone size: few; V gene: TRBV4-1; D gene: TRBD2; CDR3 DNA: TGCGCCAGCAGCCAAACTAGCGGGAGAATCTACGAGCAGTACTTC; CDR3 protein: CASSQTSGRIYEQYF
J gene: TRBJ2-5; clone size: .; V gene: TRBV11-2; D gene: .; CDR3 DNA: TGTGCCAGCAGCTCCCTCGGGAGTGAAGAGACCCAGTACTTC; CDR3 protein: CASSSLGSEETQYF
J gene: TRBJ2-7; clone size: many; V gene: TRBV18; D gene: .; CDR3 DNA: TGTGCCAGCAGCCCGGACAGATACGAGCAGTACTTC; CDR3 protein: CASSPDRYEQYF
J gene: TRBJ1-6; clone size: many; V gene: TRBV10-3; D gene: .; CDR3 DNA: TGTGCCATCAGTGAGTCGACAGGTCCTCCGTCACCCCTCCACTTT; CDR3 protein: CAISESTGPPSPLHF
J gene: TRBJ2-1; clone size: many; V gene: TRBV5-6; D gene: .; CDR3 DNA: TGTGCCAGCAGGGACTACAATGAGCAGTTCTTC; CDR3 protein: CASRDYNEQFF
J gene: TRBJ2-1; clone size: .; V gene: TRBV5-6; D gene: TRBD2; CDR3 DNA: TGTGCCAGCAGCCGTAGCGGGAGCTCCTTAGATGAGCAGTTCTTC; CDR3 protein: CASSRSGSSLDEQFF
J gene: TRBJ2-6; clone size: .; V gene: TRBV11-2; D gene: .; CDR3 DNA: TGTGCCAGCAGCCCGACACCGGGACGCAGTAATCGTTCTGGGGCCAACGTCCTGACTTTC; CDR3 protein: CASSPTPGRSNRSGANVLTF
J gene: TRBJ2-5; clone size: .; V gene: TRBV20-1; D gene: TRBD2; CDR3 DNA: TGCAGTGCTACCCCTGGACTAGCGGGGGAGACCCAGTACTTC; CDR3 protein: CSATPGLAGETQYF
J gene: TRBJ2-7; clone size: .; V gene: TRBV2; D gene: TRBD2; CDR3 DNA: TGTGCCAGCAGTCCAGGGCCTAGCGGGACTATCGTGCAGTACTTC; CDR3 protein: CASSPGPSGTIVQYF
J gene: TRBJ2-7; clone size: many; V gene: TRBV5-1; D gene: .; CDR3 DNA: TGCGCCAGCAGCTTGGTACAGGACGAGCAGTACTTC; CDR3 protein: CASSLVQDEQYF
J gene: TRBJ2-6; clone size: .; V gene: TRBV4-2; D gene: TRBD1; CDR3 DNA: TGTGCCAGCAGCCTGTATGGGACAGGGGGCGCCTCTGGGGCCAACGTCCTGACTTTC; CDR3 protein: CASSLYGTGGASGANVLTF
J gene: TRBJ1-5; clone size: few; V gene: TRBV20-1; D gene: .; CDR3 DNA: TGCTGTGCTAGAGATTCGGGGCAGGGGTTCGGTCAGCCCCAGCATTTT; CDR3 protein: CCARDSGQGFGQPQHF
J gene: TRBJ2-3; clone size: .; V gene: TRBV20-1; D gene: .; CDR3 DNA: TGCAGTGCCCCAGAGGTCCCCACGGATACGCAGTATTTT; CDR3 protein: CSAPEVPTDTQYF
J gene: TRBJ2-7; clone size: few; V gene: TRBV29-1; D gene: TRBD2; CDR3 DNA: TGCAGCGTTGGGGGGAGGACAGGAGAGGGACTAGCGGTTCACTCCTACGAGCAGTACTTC; CDR3 protein: CSVGGRTGEGLAVHSYEQYF
J gene: TRBJ1-4; clone size: many; V gene: TRBV12-3/TRBV12-4; D gene: .; CDR3 DNA: TGTGCCAGCAGTCCCAGGGGAAATGAAAAACTGTTTTTT; CDR3 protein: CASSPRGNEKLFF
J gene: TRBJ2-1; clone size: .; V gene: TRBV18; D gene: .; CDR3 DNA: TGTGCCAGCTCACCTCTTCAGGATGAGCAGTTCTTC; CDR3 protein: CASSPLQDEQFF
J gene: TRBJ2-1; clone size: .; V gene: TRBV28; D gene: TRBD2; CDR3 DNA: TGTGCCAGCGGCCTTGGGCAGGGAGGGTCGAACAATGAGCAGTTCTTC; CDR3 protein: CASGLGQGGSNNEQFF
J gene: TRBJ2-2; clone size: many; V gene: TRBV6-2/TRBV6-3; D gene: TRBD2; CDR3 DNA: TGTGCCAGCAGTTACCCCCTAAGCGGGAGGCGGAACACCGGGGAGCTGTTTTTT; CDR3 protein: CASSYPLSGRRNTGELFF
J gene: TRBJ2-7; clone size: .; V gene: TRBV28; D gene: TRBD1; CDR3 DNA: TGTGCCAGCAGTCAGACAGGGCCACAGGCCTACGAGCAGTACTTC; CDR3 protein: CASSQTGPQAYEQYF
J gene: TRBJ1-1; clone size: few; V gene: TRBV20-1; D gene: TRBD1; CDR3 DNA: TGCAGTGCTAGAGATCCCCGGACAGGGGGCGAAGCTTTCTTT; CDR3 protein: CSARDPRTGGEAFF
J gene: TRBJ2-7; clone size: .; V gene: TRBV15; D gene: .; CDR3 DNA: TGTGCCACCAGCATAGCGGGACAGAACTACGAGCAGTACTTC; CDR3 protein: CATSIAGQNYEQYF
J gene: TRBJ2-1; clone size: .; V gene: TRBV28; D gene: TRBD2; CDR3 DNA: TGTGCCAGCAGAATGGGGACTAGCGGGCTTTACAATGAGCAGTTCTTC; CDR3 protein: CASRMGTSGLYNEQFF
J gene: TRBJ1-1; clone size: many; V gene: TRBV19; D gene: TRBD1; CDR3 DNA: TGTGCCAGTAGTATCTGGGACAGGGTGCCTATGAACACTGAAGCTTTCTTT; CDR3 protein: CASSIWDRVPMNTEAFF
J gene: TRBJ1-5; clone size: few; V gene: TRBV2; D gene: .; CDR3 DNA: TGTGCCAGCTTGGGGGGCCTCAATCAGCCCCAGCATTTT; CDR3 protein: CASLGGLNQPQHF
J gene: TRBJ2-7; clone size: many; V gene: TRBV25-1; D gene: .; CDR3 DNA: TGTGCCAGCAGTGATGGGACGACCTACGAGCAGTACTTC; CDR3 protein: CASSDGTTYEQYF
J gene: TRBJ2-4; clone size: few; V gene: TRBV5-1; D gene: TRBD1; CDR3 DNA: TGCGCCAGCAGCTTGGACAGGGGGTCAGCATTTCAGTACTTC; CDR3 protein: CASSLDRGSAFQYF
J gene: TRBJ2-2; clone size: .; V gene: TRBV11-2; D gene: .; CDR3 DNA: TGTGCCAGCAGTACCGCCCTAGGCTACACCGGGGAGCTGTTTTTT; CDR3 protein: CASSTALGYTGELFF
J gene: TRBJ2-7; clone size: few; V gene: TRBV21-1; D gene: .; CDR3 DNA: TGTGCCAGCAGGAATGGACTAGCGGGGAGGTACGAGCAGTACTTC; CDR3 protein: CASRNGLAGRYEQYF
J gene: TRBJ1-4; clone size: .; V gene: TRBV12-3/TRBV12-4; D gene: .; CDR3 DNA: TGTGCCAGCAGTGCTGACGGTCCTAATGAAAAACTGTTTTTT; CDR3 protein: CASSADGPNEKLFF
J gene: TRBJ2-1; clone size: .; V gene: TRBV15; D gene: TRBD2; CDR3 DNA: TGTGCCACCAGCAGACCGCTACTAGCGGGAGGGCCCGGTGAGCAGTTCTTC; CDR3 protein: CATSRPLLAGGPGEQFF
J gene: TRBJ2-1; clone size: many; V gene: TRBV29-1; D gene: TRBD2; CDR3 DNA: TGCAGCGCCTACCCCCGTAGCGGGCCCGGCAATGAGCAGTTCTTC; CDR3 protein: CSAYPRSGPGNEQFF
J gene: TRBJ2-3; clone size: few; V gene: TRBV7-9; D gene: .; CDR3 DNA: TGTGCCAGCAGCTTAGAACCCGGAAGAAGGGATACGCAGTATTTT; CDR3 protein: CASSLEPGRRDTQYF
J gene: TRBJ2-2; clone size: few; V gene: TRBV12-3/TRBV12-4; D gene: TRBD2; CDR3 DNA: TGTGCCAGCAGTAAAGCGGGAGGGCCGACCACCGGGGAGCTGTTTTTT; CDR3 protein: CASSKAGGPTTGELFF
J gene: TRBJ2-1; clone size: few; V gene: TRBV5-6; D gene: TRBD1; CDR3 DNA: TGTGCCAGCAGCTTGCTCGGGACAGGTTCTTACAATGAGCAGTTCTTC; CDR3 protein: CASSLLGTGSYNEQFF
J gene: TRBJ2-5; clone size: many; V gene: TRBV20-1; D gene: .; CDR3 DNA: TGCAGTGCTAAGGGCAGGTACCAAGAGACCCAGTACTTC; CDR3 protein: CSAKGRYQETQYF
J gene: TRBJ2-3; clone size: .; V gene: TRBV7-2; D gene: .; CDR3 DNA: TGTGCCAGCAGCTTATCAGGACCGGGGGCAGGAGCAGATACGCAGTATTTT; CDR3 protein: CASSLSGPGAGADTQYF
J gene: TRBJ1-1; clone size: .; V gene: TRBV7-2; D gene: .; CDR3 DNA: TGTGCCAGCAGCTATCAGCCTGGGAACACTGAAGCTTTCTTT; CDR3 protein: CASSYQPGNTEAFF
J gene: TRBJ1-1; clone size: many; V gene: TRBV6-2/TRBV6-3; D gene: .; CDR3 DNA: TGTGCCAGCATTCCTGATCTGAGCACTGAAGCTTTCTTT; CDR3 protein: CASIPDLSTEAFF
J gene: TRBJ2-3; clone size: .; V gene: TRBV7-9; D gene: .; CDR3 DNA: TGTGCCAGCAGGGGAATCCCGGATACGCAGTATTTT; CDR3 protein: CASRGIPDTQYF
J gene: TRBJ2-3; clone size: few; V gene: TRBV20-1; D gene: TRBD2; CDR3 DNA: TGCAGTGCTAGGGCGGGAGTAACAGATACGCAGTATTTT; CDR3 protein: CSARAGVTDTQYF
J gene: TRBJ2-3; clone size: many; V gene: TRBV20-1; D gene: .; CDR3 DNA: TGCGCGCGCCCTGGACGTGCAGATACGCAGTATTTT; CDR3 protein: CARPGRADTQYF
J gene: TRBJ2-4; clone size: .; V gene: TRBV28; D gene: .; CDR3 DNA: TGTGCCAGCAGTTTAAGGGGGAGGGCCGGGGAAAACATTCAGTACTTC; CDR3 protein: CASSLRGRAGENIQYF
J gene: TRBJ2-1; clone size: .; V gene: TRBV30; D gene: .; CDR3 DNA: TGTGCCTGGAGGTTTCAAGTAACGGGAGCTTTCGATGAGCAGTTCTTC; CDR3 protein: CAWRFQVTGAFDEQFF
J gene: TRBJ1-6; clone size: .; V gene: TRBV7-2; D gene: .; CDR3 DNA: TGTGCCAGCAGCTTAGGCATGAATTCACCCCTCCACTTT; CDR3 protein: CASSLGMNSPLHF
J gene: TRBJ2-5; clone size: .; V gene: TRBV6-1; D gene: .; CDR3 DNA: TGTGCCAGCAGGGGAGGTAGGGGTTTACAAGAGACCCAGTACTTC; CDR3 protein: CASRGGRGLQETQYF